The 14 T cell receptor beta chains below come from one sample, sequenced in a study of T cell changes during pregnancy in multiple sclerosis. Sequenced by immunoSEQ multiplex PCR; TCRdb stores in-frame clones only, minus some. In the table there are some 56,000 clones, roughly 90% of which are singletons. The source was CD4+ T cells from peripheral blood mononuclear cells, collected after pregnancy. Receptor source: a female donor with multiple sclerosis, enrolled in a pregnancy study.

The chain is built from TRBV10-3 and TRBJ2-3; 8 bases align to TRBD2. The germline gives CDR1 ENHRY, CDR2 SYGVKD. Losses at the gene ends were 6 bases for V and 2 bases for J; bases not matched to a gene: 10. The CDR3 runs 16 residues. This CDR3 is CAISLKAGGNTDTQYF. CDR3 bases: TGTGCCATCAGCCTTAAGGCGGGGGGAAACACAGATACGCAGTATTTT.

The CDR3 region is CASSFRGPLYEQYF. In nucleotides, the CDR3 is TGTGCCAGCAGTTTTAGAGGGCCCCTCTACGAGCAGTACTTC. This sequence joins TRBV27 and TRBJ2-7; perhaps TRBD2 as D (5 bases). Looked up from germline, CDR1 is MNHEY and CDR2 is SMNVEV (reference sequence). The ends were cut back, 3 bases at V and 3 bases at J, with 12 bases in the middle. CDR3 length equals 14 residues.

The V gene is TRBV25-1, the J gene TRBJ2-1; D call uncertain. Germline V gene sequence: CDR1 MGHDK, CDR2 SYGVNS. Trimming cost V 3 bases and J 4 bases, with 10 bases left between them. The CDR3 is made up of 14 amino acids. The CDR3 region is CASSDTGPYNEQFF. CDR3 DNA: TGTGCCAGCAGTGATACTGGGCCTTACAATGAGCAGTTCTTC.

The chain joins TRBV11-2 to TRBJ2-7, with 12 bases lining up with TRBD2. This CDR3 contains 14 residues. Germline CDR1 reads SGHAT; CDR2 reads FQNNGV. Unmatched junction bases numbered 0, after V lost 2 bases and J lost 4 bases. CDR3 in DNA: TGTGCCAGCAGCTTAACTAGCGGGGGGTACGAGCAGTACTTC. Translated: CASSLTSGGYEQYF.

The chain combines TRBV19 with TRBJ2-3, with a weak D call TRBD2 (5 bases). The germline CDR1 and CDR2 sequences are LNHDA and SQIVND (reference sequence). This CDR3 has 15 amino acids. V was trimmed by 5 bases and J by 2 bases, leaving 14 bases between them. In nucleotides, the CDR3 is TGTGCCAGTAGTCCTACTGGACTTTTCACAGATACGCAGTATTTT. This sequence encodes CASSPTGLFTDTQYF.

The V and J genes are TRBV7-2 and TRBJ2-3; D is possibly TRBD2 (6 bases). Germline CDR1 reads SGHTA; CDR2 reads FQGNSA. Trimming took 5 bases from V and 11 from J, leaving 17 bases between them. The length of the CDR3 is 13 residues. DNA of the CDR3: TGTGCCAGCAGCCTGTTACTAGCCCCGCGGCAGTATTTT. It yields the protein CASSLLLAPRQYF.

This sequence joins TRBV5-8 and TRBJ1-3; a possible D gene is TRBD1 (6 bases). Trimming removed 4 bases at V and 7 bases at J, with 15 bases between. The CDR3 sequence is 14 residues long. Germline V gene sequence: CDR1 SGHTS, CDR2 YDEGEE. CDR3 nucleotide sequence: TGTGCCAGCAGCCAGGGGACCTCAACCAACACCATATATTTT. Translation gives CASSQGTSTNTIYF.

This clone has a single count. The rearrangement joins TRBV7-2 to TRBJ2-7, with 8 bases matching TRBD1. V dropped 5 bases and J dropped 5; count of bases not matched to a gene: 11. The length of the CDR3 is 15 residues. The germline V gene has CDR1 SGHTA and CDR2 FQGNSA. The CDR3 here is CASSHIRDRTDEQYF. In nucleotides, the CDR3 is TGTGCCAGCAGCCATATCCGGGACAGGACGGACGAGCAGTACTTC.

Here the CDR3 reads CASSSTSRQGETQYF. The CDR3 DNA reads TGTGCCAGCAGCTCCACCTCCCGACAGGGGGAGACCCAGTACTTC. The rearrangement links TRBV7-3 to TRBJ2-5, with 8 bases that match TRBD1. Per germline, CDR1 SGHTA and CDR2 FQGTGA. V shed 4 bases, J shed 5 bases, and the junction held 9 bases outside the gene matches. The CDR3 has 15 residues.

J is TRBJ2-5 and V is TRBV5-1, with 15 nucleotides matching TRBD2. Trimming cost V 3 bases and J 6 bases; bases outside gene matches: 6. The CDR3 is 16 residues long. Germline V gene sequence: CDR1 SGHRS, CDR2 YFSETQ. The CDR3, as DNA: TGCGCCAGCAGCTCCGGGACTAGCGGGGGGACTAAGACCCAGTACTTC. Its translation is CASSSGTSGGTKTQYF.

The chain links TRBV6-5 to TRBJ2-7; D gene ambiguous. The CDR3 runs 14 residues. Germline values: CDR1 MNHEY, CDR2 SVGAGI. V was clipped by 0 bases and J by 3 bases, with 9 bases between them. The CDR3 DNA reads TGTGCCAGCAGTTACTCTCTGGCCAACTACGAGCAGTACTTC. Translation gives CASSYSLANYEQYF.

DNA of the CDR3: TGCAGCGTTGAAAAAGCGGGACAGGGGCCCGGAGATACGCAGTATTTT. It specifies CSVEKAGQGPGDTQYF. V is TRBV29-1 and J is TRBJ2-3, with 10 bases matching TRBD1. Losses at the gene ends were 2 bases for V and 5 bases for J; bases not matched to a gene: 10. This CDR3 comprises 16 residues. Germline V gene sequence: CDR1 SQVTM, CDR2 ANQGSEA.

The chain recombines TRBV5-6 with TRBJ1-6; unclear D gene. The V end lost 3 bases, the J end lost 1 base, and 11 bases lay between the germline ends. The CDR3 covers 16 residues. Looked up from germline, CDR1 is SGHDT and CDR2 is YYEEEE. The CDR3 coding sequence is TGTGCCAGCAGCTCTCCCGGGAGGTCCTATAATTCACCCCTCCACTTT. As protein: CASSSPGRSYNSPLHF.

This clone has ten or more counts. This chain links TRBV2 with TRBJ2-1; TRBD1 matches at 8 bases. This CDR3 contains 12 residues. The V gene end was trimmed by 6 bases and the J gene end by 7 bases; junction bases not matched to a gene: 2. Germline V gene lookup returns CDR1 SNHLY and CDR2 FYNNEI. CDR3 coding DNA: TGTGCCAGCAGAAGACAGGGGAATGAGCAGTTCTTC. It encodes CASRRQGNEQFF.